This TCR beta chain was documented in a study of blood T cell repertoires in COVID-19. Study in general: The analysed material was cDNA or gDNA that came from T cells, B-cell-depleted T cells, or PBMCs.

Only a few counts were recorded for this clone. Germline V gene sequence: CDR1 SGHAT, CDR2 FQNNGV. Trimming cost V 0 bases and J 0 bases, with 17 bases left between them. The CDR3 spans 18 residues. Participant reports of clinical history set cohort assignment. Method: immunoSEQ multiplex PCR; TCRdb's copy keeps in-frame clones and lacks some. In the table there are approximately 230,000 clones, around 90% of which are singletons. The material sequenced was PBMCs or T cells enriched from blood (not recorded which). The chain recombines TRBV11-2 with TRBJ1-1; D is uncertain. The receptor was isolated from a woman aged 30 to 39 with acute COVID-19. The CDR3, as DNA: TGTGCCAGCAGCTTAGATGGGCGGAGGAGCCGATTGAACACTGAAGCTTTCTTT. Amino acid sequence: CASSLDGRRSRLNTEAFF.